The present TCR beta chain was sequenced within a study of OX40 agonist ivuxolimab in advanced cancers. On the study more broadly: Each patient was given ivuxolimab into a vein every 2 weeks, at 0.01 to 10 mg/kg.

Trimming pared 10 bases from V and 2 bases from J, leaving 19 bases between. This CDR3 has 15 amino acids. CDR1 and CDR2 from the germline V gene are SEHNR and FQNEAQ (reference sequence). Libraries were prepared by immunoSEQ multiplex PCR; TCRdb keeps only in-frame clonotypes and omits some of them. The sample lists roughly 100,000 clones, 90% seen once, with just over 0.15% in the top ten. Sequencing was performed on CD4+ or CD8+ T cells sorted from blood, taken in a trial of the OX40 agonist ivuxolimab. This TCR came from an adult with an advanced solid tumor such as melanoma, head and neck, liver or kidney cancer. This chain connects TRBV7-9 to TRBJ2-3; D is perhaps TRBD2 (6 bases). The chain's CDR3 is CANDHGRDPTDTQYF. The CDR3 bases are TGTGCCAACGATCACGGGCGGGACCCCACAGATACGCAGTATTTT. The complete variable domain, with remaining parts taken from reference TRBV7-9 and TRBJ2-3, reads DTGVSQNPRHKITKRGQNVTFRCDPISEHNRLYWYRQTLGQGPEFLTYFQNEAQLEKSRLLSDRFSAERPKGSFSTLEIQRTEQGDSAMYLCANDHGRDPTDTQYFGPGTRLTVL.